One and the same sample provided the 21 T cell receptor beta chains below, sequenced in a study of OX40 agonist ivuxolimab in advanced cancers. Library preparation was by the immunoSEQ multiplex PCR assay. The table comes from immuneACCESS by way of TCRdb, which keeps in-frame sequences with V and J called. Part of the clones is missing from these tables; in studies checked, under half for an unresolved V gene and the rest for unknown reasons. Counted in this sample were 53,000 or so clones; 70% to 90% of them appeared once. The ten largest clones capture 1.5% of the sample. This sample comprised CD4+ or CD8+ T cells sorted from blood, obtained in a trial of the OX40 agonist ivuxolimab. The receptors derive from an adult with an advanced solid tumor such as melanoma, head and neck, liver or kidney cancer.

V and J are TRBV7-8 and TRBJ1-5; TRBD1 aligns across 7 bases. In germline, CDR1 is SGHVS, CDR2 FQNEAQ. Trimming cost V 1 base and J 5 bases; bases outside gene matches: 5. The CDR3 covers 15 residues. DNA for the CDR3: TGTGCCAGCAGCTTAGAAGGGGGCAGGGATCAGCCCCAGCATTTT. Its translation: CASSLEGGRDQPQHF. The full variable domain, with the rest looked up from reference TRBV7-8 and TRBJ1-5, is GAGVSQSPRYKVAKRGQDVALRCDPISGHVSLFWYQQALGQGPEFLTYFQNEAQLDKSGLPSDRFFAERPEGSVSTLKIQRTQQEDSAVYLCASSLEGGRDQPQHFGDGTRLSIL.

Only a few counts were recorded for this clone. The chain has TRBV7-9 and TRBJ2-7; tentatively, D is TRBD2 (6 bases). This CDR3 has 19 residues. Per the germline V gene, CDR1 is SEHNR and CDR2 is FQNEAQ (reference sequence). V was trimmed by 3 bases and J by 2 bases, leaving 26 bases between them. The CDR3 protein is CASSLGRGLHNEQAYEQYF. The CDR3 DNA sequence: TGTGCCAGCAGCTTGGGGCGGGGACTTCATAACGAGCAAGCCTACGAGCAGTACTTC.

This clone is a singleton in its sample. The chain combines TRBV11-1 with TRBJ2-2; possibly TRBD2 for D (6 bases). The germline CDR1 and CDR2 sequences are SGHAT and FQDESV (reference sequence). With 7 bases removed from V and 6 bases from J, the gap between germline ends came to 18 bases. The CDR3 sequence is 15 residues long. The CDR3 here is CASTPWGSSAGELFF. The DNA of the CDR3 is TGTGCCAGCACCCCCTGGGGATCTAGCGCCGGGGAGCTGTTTTTT.

The genes are TRBV7-9 and TRBJ1-1, with 12 bases that match TRBD1. Germline assignment: CDR1 SEHNR and CDR2 FQNEAQ (reference sequence). The CDR3 has 18 residues. The trim removed 5 bases at V and 11 bases at J, leaving 21 bases unmatched. The CDR3 DNA follows: TGTGCCAGCAGCGAGGGACAGGGGGCGTTAAGAAAGGCGGTTGACGCTTTCTTT. Translation gives CASSEGQGALRKAVDAFF. The full variable domain, with the rest looked up from reference TRBV7-9 and TRBJ1-1, is DTGVSQNPRHKITKRGQNVTFRCDPISEHNRLYWYRQTLGQGPEFLTYFQNEAQLEKSRLLSDRFSAERPKGSFSTLEIQRTEQGDSAMYLCASSEGQGALRKAVDAFFGQGTRLTVV.

The V gene is TRBV6-5, the J gene TRBJ1-1, with D possibly matching TRBD1 (5 bases). V lost 3 bases and J lost 7, with 15 bases in between. This CDR3 region has 14 residues. Germline lookup yields CDR1 MNHEY and CDR2 SVGAGI. The chain's CDR3 is CASSYPGGTREAFF. In DNA, the CDR3 is TGTGCCAGCAGTTATCCGGGGGGGACTCGTGAAGCTTTCTTT.

The J gene is TRBJ1-5, the V gene TRBV2, with TRBD1 as a possible D gene (5 bases). The V gene's germline CDR1 is SNHLY and CDR2 FYNNEI. The CDR3 covers 14 residues. With 4 bases removed from V and 3 bases from J, the gap between germline ends came to 10 bases. CDR3 residues: CASSGGRVNQPQHF. CDR3 bases: TGTGCCAGCAGTGGGGGCAGGGTCAATCAGCCCCAGCATTTT.

V is TRBV7-2 and J is TRBJ2-3; 13 positions agree with TRBD2. The V gene's germline CDR1 is SGHTA and CDR2 FQGNSA. V gave up 5 bases and J gave up 1 base; unmatched junction bases: 3. The CDR3 has 16 residues. Written as DNA, the CDR3 is TGTGCCAGCAGCCCCGGACTAGCGGGGGGCACAGATACGCAGTATTTT. Protein sequence: CASSPGLAGGTDTQYF.

Concerning this clone: The junction shows a germline mismatch at one end, possibly a read error. Other DNA sequences from this sample encode an identical CDR3 as well. This sequence joins TRBV5-6 and TRBJ1-2, with D maybe TRBD1 (5 bases). Germline V CDR1 and CDR2: SGHDT, YYEEEE. CDR3 size: 12 residues. CDR3 DNA: TGTGCCAGCAGCCCAGGGTCCTATGGCTACACCTTT. This sequence encodes CASSPGSYGYTF.

The J gene is TRBJ2-3, the V gene TRBV29-1, with D possibly matching TRBD2 (5 bases). V lost 7 bases to trimming and J lost 2 bases, with 13 bases between them. This CDR3 contains 13 residues. The germline CDR1 and CDR2 sequences are SQVTM and ANQGSEA. This CDR3 is CSARGSNTDTQYF. The CDR3 DNA is TGCAGCGCCCGAGGGTCCAACACAGATACGCAGTATTTT.

J is TRBJ2-5 and V is TRBV5-1, with D possibly TRBD1 on 6 matching bases. This CDR3 has 13 amino acids. Trimming removed 3 bases at V and 3 bases at J, with 9 bases between. The germline gives CDR1 SGHRS, CDR2 YFSETQ. The chain's CDR3 is CASSSTGKETQYF. In DNA form, the CDR3 reads TGCGCCAGCAGCTCTACAGGGAAAGAGACCCAGTACTTC.

This clone showed up just once. The chain combines TRBV19 with TRBJ2-7; 15 bases align to TRBD2. CDR1 LNHDA and CDR2 SQIVND come from the germline V gene (reference sequence). With 5 bases clipped from V and 6 bases from J, the junction kept 5 bases outside the gene matches. This CDR3 has 15 amino acids. The CDR3 protein is CASSWTSGREGEQYF. The CDR3 DNA reads as TGTGCCAGTAGTTGGACTAGCGGGAGGGAGGGCGAGCAGTACTTC.

This chain connects TRBV6-1 to TRBJ2-5; 10 bases fit TRBD1. Germline trimming cut 4 bases from V and 2 bases from J; bases unmatched to any gene: 4. The V gene's germline CDR1 is MNHNS and CDR2 SASEGT. The CDR3 contains 15 residues. CDR3 protein: CASSGTGGAQETQYF. The CDR3 DNA reads as TGTGCCAGCAGTGGGACAGGGGGGGCTCAAGAGACCCAGTACTTC.

The DNA of the CDR3 is TGTGCCAGCAGGTCCCCCGGGACAGGGGAAAATGAGCAGTTCTTC. Its protein product is CASRSPGTGENEQFF. This rearrangement joins TRBV6-6 to TRBJ2-1, with TRBD1 matching over 10 bases. Per the germline V gene, CDR1 is MNHNY and CDR2 is SVGAGI (reference sequence). This CDR3 has 15 amino acids. Trimming at V came to 6 bases and at J to 7 bases, leaving 9 bases not matched to a gene.

The V call is TRBV30, the J call TRBJ2-5; 10 bases agree with TRBD1. The CDR3 is made up of 14 amino acids. Germline V CDR1 and CDR2: GTSNPN, SVGIG (reference sequence). The ends lost 2 bases at V and 5 bases at J; junction bases unmatched: 5. The CDR3 is CAWSRDRGAETQYF. The CDR3 nucleotides read TGTGCCTGGAGTCGGGACAGGGGCGCGGAGACCCAGTACTTC.

This clone was counted between two and nine times. V gene TRBV5-6 combines with J gene TRBJ2-7; D is uncertain. V gave up 2 bases and J gave up 2 bases, with 11 bases separating them. Germline loops: CDR1 SGHDT, CDR2 YYEEEE. The length of the CDR3 is 14 residues. The CDR3 nucleotides read TGTGCCAGCAGCTTCTGGCAGAATGCCTACGAGCAGTACTTC. Residues: CASSFWQNAYEQYF.

V is TRBV30 and J is TRBJ1-5, with 9 bases aligning to TRBD1. In germline, CDR1 is GTSNPN, CDR2 SVGIG (reference sequence). V gave up 5 bases and J gave up 6 bases; unmatched junction bases: 8. The CDR3 runs 14 residues. The CDR3 protein is CAWGGQGRAQPQHF. CDR3 bases: TGTGCCTGGGGGGGACAGGGAAGAGCTCAGCCCCAGCATTTT. Full variable domain (outside the CDR3, taken from reference TRBV30 and TRBJ1-5): SQTIHQWPATLVQPVGSPLSLECTVEGTSNPNLYWYRQAAGRGLQLLFYSVGIGQISSEVPQNLSASRPQDRQFILSSKKLLLSDSGFYLCAWGGQGRAQPQHFGDGTRLSIL.

The chain is built from TRBV5-1 and TRBJ1-4; 7 bases are shared with TRBD1. Looked up from germline, CDR1 is SGHRS and CDR2 is YFSETQ. Losses at the gene ends were 2 bases for V and 9 bases for J; bases not matched to a gene: 7. The CDR3 length is 14 residues. The CDR3 spells CASSLGQDGQKLFF. Written as DNA, the CDR3 is TGCGCCAGCAGCTTAGGACAGGATGGGCAAAAACTGTTTTTT. Looking up the rest from reference TRBV5-1 and TRBJ1-4 gives the full variable domain: KAGVTQTPRYLIKTRGQQVTLSCSPISGHRSVSWYQQTPGQGLQFLFEYFSETQRNKGNFPGRFSGRQFSNSRSEMNVSTLELGDSALYLCASSLGQDGQKLFFGSGTQLSVL.

The rearrangement uses TRBV10-3 and TRBJ1-1, with 10 bases that match TRBD1. Germline loops: CDR1 ENHRY, CDR2 SYGVKD. This CDR3 is 14 amino acids long. With V trimmed by 11 bases and J by 0 bases, 6 bases remained unmatched. CDR3: CAGRQGAMNTEAFF. In DNA, the CDR3 is TGTGCCGGACGACAGGGGGCGATGAACACTGAAGCTTTCTTT.

The V gene is TRBV9, the J gene TRBJ2-1; 8 bases agree with TRBD2. In germline, CDR1 is SGDLS, CDR2 YYNGEE. The trim removed 0 bases at V and 9 bases at J, leaving 5 bases unmatched. The CDR3 length is 14 residues. This CDR3 is CASSVVWTSTEQFF. The CDR3, as DNA: TGTGCCAGCAGCGTAGTCTGGACTAGCACTGAGCAGTTCTTC. The full variable domain, in which reference TRBV9 and TRBJ2-1 provide the parts outside the CDR3, is DSGVTQTPKHLITATGQRVTLRCSPRSGDLSVYWYQQSLDQGLQFLIQYYNGEERAKGNILERFSAQQFPDLHSELNLSSLELGDSALYFCASSVVWTSTEQFFGPGTRLTVL.

The J gene is TRBJ1-1, the V gene TRBV5-1, with TRBD1 identical over 7 bases. Looked up from germline, CDR1 is SGHRS and CDR2 is YFSETQ. The J segment lost 3 bases and the V segment lost 5 bases, leaving 16 bases of the junction unmatched. The CDR3 runs 17 residues. CDR3 amino acids: CASRPGEGGAKDTEAFF. The CDR3 region has the DNA TGCGCCAGCAGACCTGGTGAAGGGGGCGCTAAGGACACTGAAGCTTTCTTT.

The chain has TRBV7-3 and TRBJ1-2; D ambiguous. The germline V gene encodes CDR1 SGHTA and CDR2 FQGTGA. This CDR3 has 15 residues. The ends were cut back, 0 bases at V and 2 bases at J, with 10 bases in the middle. In nucleotides, the CDR3 is TGTGCCAGCAGCTTAACGGGAGCGTCAAACTATGGCTACACCTTC. Translating gives CASSLTGASNYGYTF.